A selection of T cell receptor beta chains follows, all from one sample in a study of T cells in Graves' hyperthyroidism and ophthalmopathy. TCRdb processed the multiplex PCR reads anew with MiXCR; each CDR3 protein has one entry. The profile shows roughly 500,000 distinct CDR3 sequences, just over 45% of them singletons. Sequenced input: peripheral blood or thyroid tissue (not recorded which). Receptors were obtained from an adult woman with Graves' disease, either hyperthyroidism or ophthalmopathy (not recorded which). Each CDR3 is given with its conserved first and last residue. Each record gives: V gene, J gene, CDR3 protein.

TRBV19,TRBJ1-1,CASKTGGYLGTEAFF
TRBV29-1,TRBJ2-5,CSVGQGKETQYF
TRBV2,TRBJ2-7,CASSGRPPPEQYF
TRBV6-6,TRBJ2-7,CASSLLGTGDYEQYF
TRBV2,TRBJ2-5,CASSDEQGGETQYF
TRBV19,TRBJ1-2,CASGFTAYYGYTF
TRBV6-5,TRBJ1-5,CASSFTGDQPQHF
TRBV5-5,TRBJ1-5,CASSYRSGVGPQHF
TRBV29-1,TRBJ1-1,CSQDVGGEAFF
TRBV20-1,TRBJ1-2,CSARDVGSDYTF
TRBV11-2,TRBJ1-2,CASSFRPGTGPYGYTF
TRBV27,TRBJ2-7,CASSSRGLYYEQYF
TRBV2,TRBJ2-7,CASSPGREQYF
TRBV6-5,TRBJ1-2,CASRGTGSRAGNYGYTF
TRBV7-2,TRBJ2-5,CASSLGLPETQYF
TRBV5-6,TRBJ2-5,CASSLGGRGTQYF
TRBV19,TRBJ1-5,CASSIDGVEANSNQPQHF
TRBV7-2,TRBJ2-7,CASSRDRDFTYEQYF
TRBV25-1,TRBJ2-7,CASSEWQSGEQYF
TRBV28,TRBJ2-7,CASSPIGGDVNEQYF
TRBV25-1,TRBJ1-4,CADQGAGEKLFF
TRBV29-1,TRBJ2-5,CSVPGETQYF
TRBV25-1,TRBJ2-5,CASLEAGRETQYF
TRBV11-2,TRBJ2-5,CASSLRTETQYF
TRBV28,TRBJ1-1,CASSLLPGPMNTEAFF
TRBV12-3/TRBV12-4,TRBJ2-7,CASSPIRDRGRQEQYF
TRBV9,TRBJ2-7,CASSSADAYGQYF
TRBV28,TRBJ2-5,CASRHLAGQETQYF
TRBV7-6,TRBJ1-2,CASSGQTGDGYTF
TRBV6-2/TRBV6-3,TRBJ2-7,CASSYSSRISFGAYEQYF
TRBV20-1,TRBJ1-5,CSATSPRRPQHF
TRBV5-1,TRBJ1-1,CASSSAGGIGNTEAFF
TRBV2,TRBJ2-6,CASSGDRGANVLTF
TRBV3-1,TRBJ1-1,CASVSRGNTEAFF
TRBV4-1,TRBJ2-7,CASSHFERGIYEQYF
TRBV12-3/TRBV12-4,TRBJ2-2,CASSLSRSPKTGELFF
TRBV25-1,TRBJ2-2,CASSASGSPGELFF
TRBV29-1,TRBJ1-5,CSAGLANQPQHF
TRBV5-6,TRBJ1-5,CASSPGALRPQHF
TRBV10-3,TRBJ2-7,CAISETDRPGIHEQYF
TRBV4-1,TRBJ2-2,CASSLGESTGELFF
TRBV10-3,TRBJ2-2,CATRALGTPNTGELFF
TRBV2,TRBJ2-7,CAVQGGTSGTNYEQYF
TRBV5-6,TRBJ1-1,CASRSGPEAFF
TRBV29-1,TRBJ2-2,CSVRILAGELFF
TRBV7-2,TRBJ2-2,CASSLNPVGAGYF
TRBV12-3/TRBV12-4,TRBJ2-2,CASRPSDGSGELFF
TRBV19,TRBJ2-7,CASSSTGEVEQYF
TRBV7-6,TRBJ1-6,CASSLTGTGGRGSPLHF
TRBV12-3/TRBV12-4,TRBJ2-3,CASLRTPRRSTGTQYF
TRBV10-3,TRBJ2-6,CAITMVPGANVLTF
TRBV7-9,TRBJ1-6,CASSVQGFNSPLHF
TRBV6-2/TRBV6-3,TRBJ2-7,CASTGDRTYEQYF
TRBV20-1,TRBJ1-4,CSARDRGVNEKLFF
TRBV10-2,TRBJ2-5,CASSTSRVDSGSGETQYF
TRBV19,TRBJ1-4,CASSRDNYEKLFF
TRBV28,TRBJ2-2,CASSSRIAGGSTGELFF
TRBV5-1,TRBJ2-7,CASSRDLYEQYF